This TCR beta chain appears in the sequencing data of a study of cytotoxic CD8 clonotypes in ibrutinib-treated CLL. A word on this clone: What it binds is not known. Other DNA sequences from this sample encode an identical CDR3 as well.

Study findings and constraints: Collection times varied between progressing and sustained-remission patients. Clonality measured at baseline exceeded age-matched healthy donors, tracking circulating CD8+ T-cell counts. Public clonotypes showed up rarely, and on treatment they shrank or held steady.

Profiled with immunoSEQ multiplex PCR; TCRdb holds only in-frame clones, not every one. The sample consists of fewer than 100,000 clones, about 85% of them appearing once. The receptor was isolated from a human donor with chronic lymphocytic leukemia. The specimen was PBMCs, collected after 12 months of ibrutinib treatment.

CDR3 DNA: TGTGCCAGCAGCCAAGGGCAGGGCTATGGCTACACCTTC. Translated, it gives CASSQGQGYGYTF. The rearrangement joins TRBV14 to TRBJ1-2, with a possible D match to TRBD1 (5 bases). Germline V CDR1 and CDR2: SGHDN, FVKESK. Trimming shortened V by 1 base and J by 4 bases, and 7 bases separated the two germline ends. The CDR3 contains 13 residues.